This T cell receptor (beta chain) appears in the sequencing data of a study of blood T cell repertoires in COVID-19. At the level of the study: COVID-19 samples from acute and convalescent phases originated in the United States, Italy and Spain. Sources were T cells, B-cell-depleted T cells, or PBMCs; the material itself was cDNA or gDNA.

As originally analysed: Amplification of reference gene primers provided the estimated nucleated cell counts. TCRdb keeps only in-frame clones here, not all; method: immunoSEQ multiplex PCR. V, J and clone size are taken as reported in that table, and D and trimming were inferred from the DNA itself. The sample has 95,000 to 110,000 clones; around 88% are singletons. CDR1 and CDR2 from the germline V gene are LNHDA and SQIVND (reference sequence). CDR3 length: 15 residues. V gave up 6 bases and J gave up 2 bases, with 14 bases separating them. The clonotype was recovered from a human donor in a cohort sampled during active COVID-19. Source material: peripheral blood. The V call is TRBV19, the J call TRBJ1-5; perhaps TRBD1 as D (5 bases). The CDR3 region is CASSKGRGGNQPQHF. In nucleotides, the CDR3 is TGTGCCAGTAGCAAGGGGAGGGGCGGCAATCAGCCCCAGCATTTT.